This note documents a single T cell receptor (beta chain) sequence. The clone's antigen remains unknown. Base qualities are not at hand, and no much larger clone is one base apart. Relative to germline, V is 5 bases shorter and J is 2 bases shorter, with 5 bases between their ends. Its CDR3 holds 12 amino acids, cysteine through phenylalanine. Here the CDR3 DNA is all that survives: 36 bases in frame from base 1. From a lookup of the germline V gene (reference sequence), CDR1 and CDR2 are SEHNR and FQNEAQ. One collaborating source in Seattle enrolled patients during active infection and followed them longitudinally through the course of disease. Each collaborating institution followed its own protocols to collect whole blood in K2EDTA tubes. Collaborator samples were shipped for TCRbeta analysis as frozen whole blood, isolated PBMCs, or DNA extracted from either sample type. The data derive from a study of blood T cell repertoires in COVID-19 (dated by TCRdb to 2019 to 2021). For the study in its entirety: The collaborator samples originated in the United States, Italy and Spain and spanned the acute and convalescent phases of COVID-19. The repertoires were made available in a free public database intended to serve as a resource for research on the immune response to SARS-CoV-2. Where HLA class I and class II types were available, the types were taken from metadata supplied by the sample provider, not from assay-based typing. Sample metadata almost always included a de-identified subject ID, COVID-19 status, age in years and sex. Samples were obtained from the ongoing ImmuneRACE study (first 160 participants) and from approximately 1,200 subjects provided by 6 global collaborators. The prospective study material was composed of cDNA or gDNA derived from T cells, B-cell-depleted T cells, or PBMCs. The dataset comprised deeply sampled blood TCRbeta repertoires from subjects exposed to, actively infected with, or recovered from COVID-19. Summary of the overall study and its limitations: Clinical and demographic metadata were provided uncurated, with the amount varying by source and participant.

TCRbeta CDR3 regions were amplified from genomic DNA by means of the immunoSEQ Assay, a bias-controlled multiplex PCR. In the authors' own workflow: The number of nucleated cells in each sample was estimated from the amplification of reference gene primers within the assay. Sequence reads were collapsed and filtered to measure the absolute abundance of every unique TCRbeta CDR3 rearrangement. For each sample, productive Simpson clonality was calculated as the square root of Simpson's diversity index across productive rearrangements. TCRdb provides this immuneACCESS table in a form limited to in-frame rearrangements. Some clones are lacking; in checked studies, under half of them reflect an unresolved V gene, and why the rest are absent is not known. The DNA gave D and trimming, while V, J and clone size come from that table. Present in this sample are about 230,000 clones, 81% of which were seen just once. Of the sample, around 7.5% is held by the ten largest clones.

The receptor comes from a woman aged 80 or older with COVID-19, enrolled during active disease. The chain is assembled from TRBV7-9 and TRBJ2-3, with TRBD1 tentatively as D gene (5 bases match). Sequencing was carried out using peripheral blood. The CDR3 reads as follows: CASSGHTDTQYF. The DNA sequence follows: TGTGCCAGCAGCGGACACACAGATACGCAGTATTTT.